The 20 T cell receptor beta chains below come from one sample, sequenced in a study of blood T cell repertoires in COVID-19. Produced via immunoSEQ multiplex PCR; TCRdb's table is partial and in-frame only. The sample contains roughly 150,000 clones, about 83% of which appear only once. Sequencing was done on a sample of peripheral blood. These receptors were collected from a woman of 80 years or more with COVID-19, enrolled during active disease.

The chain combines TRBV4-1 with TRBJ2-7; D is undetermined. V lost 1 base and J lost 5, with 12 bases in between. Germline lookup yields CDR1 MGHRA and CDR2 YSYEKL. This CDR3 comprises 14 residues. The CDR3: CASSQAAIIHEQYF. For the CDR3, the DNA is TGCGCCAGCAGCCAAGCTGCTATTATCCACGAGCAGTACTTC.

This clone came up once. This chain links TRBV7-3 with TRBJ2-7, with 14 bases lining up with TRBD2. The trim removed 1 base at V and 7 bases at J, leaving 6 bases unmatched. Germline assignment: CDR1 SGHTA and CDR2 FQGTGA. The CDR3 covers 16 residues. The CDR3 protein is CASSLNAGTSGGEQYF. The CDR3 region has the DNA TGTGCCAGCAGCTTAAACGCCGGGACTAGCGGGGGAGAGCAGTACTTC. Using reference TRBV7-3 and TRBJ2-7 for the parts outside the CDR3, the full variable domain is GAGVSQTPSNKVTEKGKYVELRCDPISGHTALYWYRQSLGQGPEFLIYFQGTGAADDSGLPNDRFFAVRPEGSVSTLKIQRTERGDSAVYLCASSLNAGTSGGEQYFGPGTRLTVT.

This rearrangement joins TRBV7-2 to TRBJ1-1; TRBD1 might be the D (5 bases). This CDR3 comprises 16 residues. V dropped 1 base and J dropped 10 bases, with 22 bases sitting between them. In germline, CDR1 is SGHTA, CDR2 FQGNSA. The DNA of the CDR3 is TGTGCCAGCAGCTTAGTTGGGTTGACTAGGGGCTCGAGAGCTTTCTTT. As protein: CASSLVGLTRGSRAFF.

This clone occurred once. The V gene is TRBV7-2, the J gene TRBJ2-3; 8 positions match TRBD1. CDR3 length: 17 residues. Germline V lookup: CDR1 SGHTA, CDR2 FQGNSA. Trimming at V came to 1 base and at J to 4 bases, leaving 10 bases not matched to a gene. CDR3 DNA: TGTGCCAGCAGCTTAGGCCACCAGGGGGCGTCCCCAGATACGCAGTATTTT. Amino acid sequence: CASSLGHQGASPDTQYF. Complete variable domain (other parts from reference TRBV7-2 and TRBJ2-3): GAGVSQSPSNKVTEKGKDVELRCDPISGHTALYWYRQSLGQGLEFLIYFQGNSAPDKSGLPSDRFSAERTGGSVSTLTIQRTQQEDSAVYLCASSLGHQGASPDTQYFGPGTRLTVL.

The rearrangement uses TRBV12-3 or TRBV12-4 and TRBJ2-7, with D hard to call. V dropped 1 base and J dropped 6 bases, with 10 bases sitting between them. The CDR3 is 13 residues long. DNA for the CDR3: TGTGCCAGCAGTTTAGGGGCAGGCGCCGAGCAGTACTTC. This translates into CASSLGAGAEQYF.

V and J are TRBV7-2 and TRBJ1-1; 10 nucleotides agree with TRBD1. CDR3 length: 15 residues. Looked up from germline, CDR1 is SGHTA and CDR2 is FQGNSA. The junction had 8 bases not matched to a gene; V was cut back by 5 bases and J by 5 bases. CDR3 sequence reads: CASSIRQGAWTEAFF. CDR3 nucleotide sequence: TGTGCCAGCAGCATTAGACAGGGGGCTTGGACTGAAGCTTTCTTT.

This clone was detected a few times. The rearrangement links TRBV27 to TRBJ1-5; a weak D match, TRBD1 (6 bases). Per the germline V gene, CDR1 is MNHEY and CDR2 is SMNVEV (reference sequence). V lost 2 bases, J lost 0 bases, and 20 bases lay in between. The CDR3 extends over 19 amino acids. Here the CDR3 reads CASSLIAGGQPYSNQPQHF. Written as DNA, the CDR3 is TGTGCCAGCAGTTTAATTGCGGGAGGACAGCCTTATAGCAATCAGCCCCAGCATTTT.

Only one count was recorded for this clone. The gene calls are TRBV27 and TRBJ2-1; TRBD2 matches 10 bases. Germline loops: CDR1 MNHEY, CDR2 SMNVEV (reference sequence). V shed 6 bases, J shed 7 bases, and the junction held 21 bases outside the gene matches. The CDR3 length is 19 residues. The chain's CDR3 is CASSQPTLGLASRRNEQFF. The CDR3 nucleotides are TGTGCCAGCAGCCAACCAACCTTGGGACTAGCGAGTCGGAGGAATGAGCAGTTCTTC.

The genes are TRBV11-1 and TRBJ2-7, with D tentatively TRBD1 (6 bases). The CDR3 runs to 13 residues. The germline gives CDR1 SGHAT, CDR2 FQDESV (reference sequence). V lost 5 bases to trimming and J lost 2 bases, with 10 bases between them. The CDR3 sequence: CASSADRAYEQYF. CDR3 DNA sequence: TGTGCCAGCAGCGCGGACAGAGCCTACGAGCAGTACTTC.

The rearrangement joins TRBV7-6 to TRBJ2-2, with TRBD1 matching 10 bases. The V segment lost 5 bases and the J segment 7 bases; nucleotides outside the gene matches: 19. Germline assignment: CDR1 SGHVS and CDR2 FNYEAQ. The CDR3 covers 19 residues. The CDR3, as DNA: TGTGCCAGCAGCCTACCTACTAAACCGGGACAGGGGTCGATCGGGGAGCTGTTTTTT. This encodes CASSLPTKPGQGSIGELFF.

The chain joins TRBV6-5 to TRBJ2-1, with 9 bases lining up with TRBD2. CDR3 length equals 15 residues. Unmatched junction bases numbered 0, after V lost 0 bases and J lost 3 bases. Per germline, CDR1 MNHEY and CDR2 SVGAGI. The CDR3 DNA reads TGTGCCAGCAGTTACTCGCGGGGGGGCTACAATGAGCAGTTCTTC. Encoded protein: CASSYSRGGYNEQFF.

This chain joins TRBV25-1 and TRBJ2-7, with 13 bases fitting TRBD2. After removal of 1 base from V and 2 bases from J, the junction contained 5 bases not matched to a gene. The V gene's germline CDR1 is MGHDK and CDR2 SYGVNS. The CDR3 loop spans 17 amino acids. The DNA for the CDR3 is TGTGCCAGCAGTGAATCCCCCACTAGCGGGAGGGCCTACGAGCAGTACTTC. Translation: CASSESPTSGRAYEQYF.

This clone was seen once. The chain links TRBV24-1 to TRBJ2-7, with 7 bases fitting TRBD2. This CDR3 comprises 15 residues. The germline V gene encodes CDR1 KGHDR and CDR2 SFDVKD. The trim removed 2 bases at V and 1 base at J, leaving 4 bases unmatched. CDR3 bases: TGTGCCACCAGTGATTCGGGGGGAGCGTCCTACGAGCAGTACTTC. Its protein product is CATSDSGGASYEQYF.

Note on this clone: An end of the junction differs from the germline gene, which may be a read error. The V call is TRBV6-5, the J call TRBJ1-6, with 7 bases fitting TRBD1. The germline gives CDR1 MNHEY, CDR2 SVGAGI. CDR3 size: 14 residues. CDR3 nucleotide sequence: TGTGCCAGCAGCCGAAGGGGGCCGGATTCAGCCCTCCACTTT. Translation: CASSRRGPDSALHF.

The gene calls are TRBV10-3 and TRBJ1-1; D unclear. The germline V gene encodes CDR1 ENHRY and CDR2 SYGVKD. The CDR3 has 13 amino acids. V lost 7 bases and J lost 4, with 13 bases in between. CDR3 sequence (DNA): TGTGCCATCAAGAGCGGGGTTGGCACTGAAGCTTTCTTT. Its protein product is CAIKSGVGTEAFF.

A remark on this clone: Given the absence of the conserved phenylalanine or tryptophan at the CDR3 end, a read error is likely. The DNA is omitted, as the CDR3 cannot be located on it reliably, and the CDR3 follows TCRdb's listing. The chain employs TRBV7-2 and TRBJ2-7; the D call TRBD2 from the table was never checked on the DNA. Per germline, CDR1 SGHTA and CDR2 FQGNSA. The CDR3 extends over 13 residues, inclusive of both ends. Here the CDR3 reads CASSQSPGIQMNI.

V gene TRBV2 combines with J gene TRBJ2-5, with D possibly matching TRBD1 (6 bases). The CDR3 is 13 residues long. Trimming shortened V by 6 bases and J by 1 base, and 9 bases separated the two germline ends. Germline assignment: CDR1 SNHLY and CDR2 FYNNEI. CDR3 nucleotide sequence: TGTGCCAGCAGACAGGGAACCCAAGAGACCCAGTACTTC. As protein: CASRQGTQETQYF.

The rearrangement links TRBV5-1 to TRBJ2-4, with TRBD1 identical over 7 bases. This CDR3 has 16 amino acids. In germline, CDR1 is SGHRS, CDR2 YFSETQ. Trimming took 7 bases from V and 0 from J; bases not matched to a gene: 10. The CDR3 DNA reads as TGCGCCAGCTCACTTACAGGGGCTCTAGCCAAAAACATTCAGTACTTC. This translates into CASSLTGALAKNIQYF.

This rearrangement joins TRBV5-6 to TRBJ2-5; maybe TRBD1 (5 bases). V lost 0 bases and J 2 bases, leaving 11 bases between the germline ends. CDR1 is SGHDT, CDR2 YYEEEE, per germline. The CDR3 consists of 15 residues. CDR3 bases: TGTGCCAGCAGCTTGGTGGGCAGGGTACAAGAGACCCAGTACTTC. Translated: CASSLVGRVQETQYF.

This clone was found once. The rearrangement uses TRBV28 and TRBJ2-2; 7 nucleotides match TRBD1. The CDR3 contains 16 residues. Germline V gives CDR1 MDHEN, CDR2 SYDVKM. Trimming removed 6 bases from V and 5 bases from J; junction bases left unmatched: 12. The CDR3 DNA reads TGTGCCAGCAGCCCCATGGGGGCAGGGGGAACCGGGGAGCTGTTTTTT. Its translation is CASSPMGAGGTGELFF.